The T cell receptor beta chain under discussion was sequenced for a study of cytomegalovirus exposure and HLA in healthy donors. Overall study findings and caveats: TCR beta chains numbering more than 150 were designated cytomegalovirus-associated.

Primers: 60 Vbeta forward and 13 Jbeta reverse. Assay: immunoSEQ multiplex PCR; the TCRdb copy retains only in-frame clones and omits some. In the table there are some 170,000 clones, around 83% of which are singletons. With regard to this clone: The antigen is unknown.

The CDR3 length is 13 residues. Germline-derived CDR1 and CDR2 are SNHLY and FYNNEI. The junction had 5 bases not matched to a gene; V was cut back by 7 bases and J by 8 bases. The sequence derives from a man aged 45-60 years in good health and CMV-seropositive. The chain links TRBV2 to TRBJ1-2; 12 positions agree with TRBD1. Source material: PBMCs. In nucleotides, the CDR3 is TGTGCCAGCAAAGGGACAGGGGGCACAGGCTACACCTTC. This sequence encodes CASKGTGGTGYTF.